Listed below are T cell receptor beta chains from one sample, sequenced in a study of blood T cell repertoires in COVID-19. Profiling relied on immunoSEQ multiplex PCR, and the TCRdb table lists in-frame clones only, not all of them. The sample carries under 60,000 clones, 85% to 90% recorded once. Sequencing was carried out using peripheral blood. The receptors shown here come from a woman aged 60-70 years with COVID-19, enrolled during active disease. The CDR3 runs from the conserved cysteine through the conserved F or W. Fields, in order: CDR3 protein, CDR3 DNA, clone size, V gene, J gene, D gene. D genes are given only for firm matches. A clone size is listed for some rows: how often the clone was seen (once, few, many), or a class if it is expanded.

CDR3 protein: CASSYPSSGRNEQYF; CDR3 DNA: TGTGCCAGCAGTTACCCTAGTAGCGGGAGGAACGAGCAGTACTTC; clone size: .; V gene: TRBV6-2/TRBV6-3; J gene: TRBJ2-7; D gene: TRBD2
CDR3 protein: CASMGGVLDSPLHF; CDR3 DNA: TGTGCCAGCATGGGCGGGGTGTTGGATTCACCCCTCCACTTT; clone size: .; V gene: TRBV6-5; J gene: TRBJ1-6; D gene: .
CDR3 protein: CASSYSLFRGTEAFF; CDR3 DNA: TGTGCCAGCAGTTACTCCTTGTTTCGGGGGACTGAAGCTTTCTTT; clone size: .; V gene: TRBV6-5; J gene: TRBJ1-1; D gene: .
CDR3 protein: CAWSAGQSGQPQHF; CDR3 DNA: TGTGCCTGGAGTGCCGGACAGAGTGGTCAGCCCCAGCATTTT; clone size: .; V gene: TRBV30; J gene: TRBJ1-5; D gene: .
CDR3 protein: CASNTGGFGYTF; CDR3 DNA: TGTGCCAGCAATACAGGGGGATTTGGCTACACCTTC; clone size: .; V gene: TRBV28; J gene: TRBJ1-2; D gene: TRBD1
CDR3 protein: CASSRIAGATDTQYF; CDR3 DNA: TGTGCCAGCAGTAGAATAGCGGGAGCCACAGATACGCAGTATTTT; clone size: once; V gene: TRBV25-1; J gene: TRBJ2-3; D gene: TRBD2
CDR3 protein: CASGQGAMNTEAFF; CDR3 DNA: TGTGCCAGCGGACAGGGGGCTATGAACACTGAAGCTTTCTTT; clone size: .; V gene: TRBV28; J gene: TRBJ1-1; D gene: TRBD1
CDR3 protein: CASSQGIPQGAHHGYTF; CDR3 DNA: TGTGCCAGCAGCCAAGGAATTCCCCAGGGGGCGCATCATGGCTACACCTTC; clone size: .; V gene: TRBV16; J gene: TRBJ1-2; D gene: TRBD1
CDR3 protein: CASRDQETQYF; CDR3 DNA: TGTGCCTCCCGGGACCAAGAGACCCAGTACTTC; clone size: .; V gene: TRBV28; J gene: TRBJ2-5; D gene: .
CDR3 protein: CASSPPEGTTNEKLFF; CDR3 DNA: TGTGCCAGCAGCCCCCCGGAGGGGACTACTAATGAAAAACTGTTTTTT; clone size: .; V gene: TRBV21-1; J gene: TRBJ1-4; D gene: .
CDR3 protein: CASSFGGTGGFRGSPLHF; CDR3 DNA: TGTGCCAGCAGCTTCGGAGGGACAGGAGGTTTTCGGGGTTCACCCCTCCACTTT; clone size: once; V gene: TRBV7-2; J gene: TRBJ1-6; D gene: TRBD1